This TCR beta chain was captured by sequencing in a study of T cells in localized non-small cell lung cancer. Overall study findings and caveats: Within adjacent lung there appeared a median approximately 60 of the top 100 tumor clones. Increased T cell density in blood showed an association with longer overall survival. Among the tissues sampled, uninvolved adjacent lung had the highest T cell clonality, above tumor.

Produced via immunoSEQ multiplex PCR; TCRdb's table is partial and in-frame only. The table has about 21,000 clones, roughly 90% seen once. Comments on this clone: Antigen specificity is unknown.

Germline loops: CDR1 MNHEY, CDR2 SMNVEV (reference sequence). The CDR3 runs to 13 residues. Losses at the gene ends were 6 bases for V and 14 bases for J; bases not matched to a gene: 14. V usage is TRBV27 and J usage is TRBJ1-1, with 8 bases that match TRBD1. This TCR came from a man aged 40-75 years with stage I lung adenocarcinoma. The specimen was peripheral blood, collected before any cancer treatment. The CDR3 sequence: CASSLGTGQSTFF. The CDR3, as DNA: TGTGCCAGCAGCCTCGGGACAGGCCAATCGACATTCTTT.